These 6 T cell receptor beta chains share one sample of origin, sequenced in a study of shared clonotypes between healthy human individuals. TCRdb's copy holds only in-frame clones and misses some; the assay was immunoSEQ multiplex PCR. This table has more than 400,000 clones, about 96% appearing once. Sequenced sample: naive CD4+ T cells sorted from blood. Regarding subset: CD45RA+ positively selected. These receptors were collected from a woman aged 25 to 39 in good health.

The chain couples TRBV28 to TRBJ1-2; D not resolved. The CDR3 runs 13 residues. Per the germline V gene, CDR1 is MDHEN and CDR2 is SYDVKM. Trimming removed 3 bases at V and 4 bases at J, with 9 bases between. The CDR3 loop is CASSFQSGYGYTF. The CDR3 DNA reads TGTGCCAGCAGTTTTCAGTCGGGCTATGGCTACACCTTC.

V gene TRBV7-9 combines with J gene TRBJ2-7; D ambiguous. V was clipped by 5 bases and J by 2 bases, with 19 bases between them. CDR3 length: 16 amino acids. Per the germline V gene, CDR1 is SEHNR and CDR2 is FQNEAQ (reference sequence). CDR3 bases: TGTGCCAGCAGCGGTCAATCTTTGGGTTCGCCCTACGAGCAGTACTTC. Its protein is CASSGQSLGSPYEQYF.

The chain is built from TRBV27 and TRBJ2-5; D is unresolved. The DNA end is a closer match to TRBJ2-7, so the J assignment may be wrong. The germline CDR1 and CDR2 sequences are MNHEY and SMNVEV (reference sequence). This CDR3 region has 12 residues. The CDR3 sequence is CASSPTPYEQYF. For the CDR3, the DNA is TGTGCCAGCAGTCCGACACCCTACGAGCAGTACTTC.

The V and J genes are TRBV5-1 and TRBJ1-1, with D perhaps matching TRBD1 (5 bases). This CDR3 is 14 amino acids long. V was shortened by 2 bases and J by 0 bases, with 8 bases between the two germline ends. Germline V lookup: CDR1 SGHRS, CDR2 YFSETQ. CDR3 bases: TGCGCCAGCAGCTTAAGACAGTTGAACACTGAAGCTTTCTTT. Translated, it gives CASSLRQLNTEAFF.

The chain's CDR3 is CASSYLSRQGEKLFF. The CDR3 coding sequence is TGTGCCAGCAGTTACTTAAGTCGACAAGGGGAAAAACTGTTTTTT. The chain combines TRBV6-5 with TRBJ1-4; no clear D. Trimming cost V 1 base and J 8 bases, with 14 bases left between them. The V gene's germline CDR1 is MNHEY and CDR2 SVGAGI. There are 15 residues in the CDR3.

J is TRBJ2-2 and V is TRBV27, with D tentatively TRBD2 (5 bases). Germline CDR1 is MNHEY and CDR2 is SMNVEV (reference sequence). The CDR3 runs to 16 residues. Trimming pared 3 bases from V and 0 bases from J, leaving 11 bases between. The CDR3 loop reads CASSFVDSANTGELFF. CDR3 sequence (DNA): TGTGCCAGCAGTTTTGTGGACTCCGCGAACACCGGGGAGCTGTTTTTT.